The 13 T cell receptor beta chains given below trace back to one sample, sequenced in a study of blood T cell repertoires in COVID-19. Profiling relied on immunoSEQ multiplex PCR, and the TCRdb table lists in-frame clones only, not all of them. The sample consists of around 310,000 clones, 89% of them appearing once. The material sequenced was peripheral blood. The receptors originated from a woman in her sixties with acute or convalescent COVID-19.

The genes are TRBV2 and TRBJ1-5, with 8 bases matching TRBD1. CDR3 length: 16 residues. Germline V lookup: CDR1 SNHLY, CDR2 FYNNEI. V lost 6 bases, J lost 3 bases, and 10 bases stayed unmatched. CDR3 in amino acids: CASRGTRTGTNQPQHF. The CDR3 region has the DNA TGTGCCAGCAGGGGGACCCGGACAGGGACCAATCAGCCCCAGCATTTT. The whole variable domain, remainder taken from reference TRBV2 and TRBJ1-5, is EPEVTQTPSHQVTQMGQEVILRCVPISNHLYFYWYRQILGQKVEFLVSFYNNEISEKSEIFDDQFSVERPDGSNFTLKIRSTKLEDSAMYFCASRGTRTGTNQPQHFGDGTRLSIL.

The CDR3: CASTPDRGRGNTIYF. CDR3 nucleotide sequence: TGTGCCAGCACCCCGGACAGGGGGAGAGGAAACACCATATATTTT. V is TRBV6-2 or TRBV6-3 and J is TRBJ1-3, with 10 bases lining up with TRBD1. After removal of 7 bases from V and 4 bases from J, the junction contained 7 bases not matched to a gene. CDR3 length equals 15 residues. Germline V CDR1 and CDR2: MNHEY, SVGEGT.

V usage is TRBV18 and J usage is TRBJ2-7, with 12 bases identical to TRBD2. Germline assignment: CDR1 KGHSH and CDR2 LQKENI. The CDR3 covers 15 residues. V shed 4 bases and J 4 bases; nucleotides not matched to a gene: 5. The DNA for the CDR3 is TGTGCCAGCTCACAAACTAGCGGGGGGAGTTACGAGCAGTACTTC. Protein product: CASSQTSGGSYEQYF.

With regard to this clone: Other nucleotide sequences from this sample produce the same CDR3. V gene TRBV27 combines with J gene TRBJ2-1; TRBD2 aligns across 8 bases. Germline CDR1 is MNHEY and CDR2 is SMNVEV (reference sequence). V shed 3 bases, J shed 5 bases, and the junction held 6 bases outside the gene matches. CDR3 length: 15 amino acids. CDR3 protein: CASSLGTSGNNEQFF. The CDR3 bases are TGTGCCAGCAGTTTGGGAACTAGCGGTAACAATGAGCAGTTCTTC.

The chain couples TRBV15 to TRBJ1-1; D unresolved. This CDR3 contains 16 residues. Between the trimmed V and J ends, which lost 1 base and 0 bases, there was a span of 12 bases. Germline CDR1 LNHNV, CDR2 YYDKDF (reference sequence). The DNA of the CDR3 is TGTGCCACCAGCAGAGTCCGAGCTGAGATGAACACTGAAGCTTTCTTT. It specifies CATSRVRAEMNTEAFF.

J is TRBJ2-7 and V is TRBV29-1; 9 nucleotides align to TRBD1. The junction had 9 bases not matched to a gene; V was cut back by 5 bases and J by 4 bases. The CDR3 totals 14 residues. Germline V gene sequence: CDR1 SQVTM, CDR2 ANQGSEA. The CDR3 DNA reads TGCAGCGTTCTGGGGACAGGGCTTAAGTACGAGCAGTACTTC. Translated, it gives CSVLGTGLKYEQYF.

The genes are TRBV5-1 and TRBJ2-3, with TRBD2 as a possible D gene (5 bases). The germline V gene has CDR1 SGHRS and CDR2 YFSETQ. This CDR3 contains 13 residues. The V gene lost 6 bases and the J gene lost 0 bases, with 8 bases spanning the gap. The CDR3, as DNA: TGCGCCAGCAAGACTACAAGCACAGATACGCAGTATTTT. Protein product: CASKTTSTDTQYF.

The chain is built from TRBV6-5 and TRBJ1-2; perhaps TRBD1 as D (6 bases). The CDR3 consists of 15 residues. Germline V gene sequence: CDR1 MNHEY, CDR2 SVGAGI. Trimming removed 6 bases at V and 4 bases at J, with 18 bases between. The CDR3 sequence: CASRGGHSITYGYTF. The CDR3 DNA is TGTGCCAGCAGAGGGGGACATTCCATCACCTATGGCTACACCTTC.

A note on this clone: Other DNA sequences in this sample translate to the same CDR3. The V gene is TRBV5-6, the J gene TRBJ2-7; maybe TRBD1 (5 bases). CDR3 length: 13 residues. Germline loops: CDR1 SGHDT, CDR2 YYEEEE. V was cut by 2 bases and J by 5 bases, with 11 bases left in between. The chain's CDR3 is CASSFPGNHEQYF. In DNA, the CDR3 is TGTGCCAGCAGCTTCCCAGGGAACCACGAGCAGTACTTC.

This sequence joins TRBV28 and TRBJ2-7; 11 bases map to TRBD2. CDR3 length: 14 residues. Trimming removed 6 bases from V and 3 bases from J; junction bases left unmatched: 4. Germline V lookup: CDR1 MDHEN, CDR2 SYDVKM. In nucleotides, the CDR3 is TGTGCCAGCAGGACTAGCGGGAATTTCTACGAGCAGTACTTC. Its protein product is CASRTSGNFYEQYF.

The genes are TRBV18 and TRBJ1-3; possible D gene TRBD1, 5 bases. This CDR3 has 15 residues. Germline V gives CDR1 KGHSH, CDR2 LQKENI. Trimming took off 5 bases at V and 2 bases at J, with 13 bases between the two ends. Here the CDR3 reads CASSMGPLAGNTIYF. The CDR3 bases are TGTGCCAGCTCAATGGGGCCTCTTGCTGGAAACACCATATATTTT.

The chain has TRBV19 and TRBJ2-5, with D perhaps TRBD2 (7 bases). CDR1 and CDR2 from the germline V gene are LNHDA and SQIVND (reference sequence). Trimming removed 0 bases from V and 3 bases from J, with 11 bases in between. The CDR3 extends over 15 amino acids. The CDR3 is CASSIDGGAEETQYF. CDR3 bases: TGTGCCAGTAGTATAGATGGGGGGGCGGAAGAGACCCAGTACTTC.

This clone was recorded once. The rearrangement uses TRBV10-3 and TRBJ1-4, with 7 nucleotides matching TRBD1. V shed 2 bases, J shed 8 bases, and the junction held 11 bases outside the gene matches. Germline CDR1 and CDR2: ENHRY and SYGVKD. The CDR3 runs to 16 residues. The CDR3 DNA sequence: TGTGCCATCAGTGAGGGGAAGGGGGCTGAAGGGGAAAAACTGTTTTTT. Encoded protein: CAISEGKGAEGEKLFF.